Each of the 20 T cell receptor beta chains below was sequenced from the same sample in a study of CD8 T cells in Susac syndrome. When the RNA was reverse transcribed, random hexamers were used with an input of about 0.45 to 1 ug. A single record per CDR3 protein comes from TCRdb applying MiXCR to the immunoSEQ multiplex PCR reads. The data contain fewer than 300,000 distinct CDR3 sequences, around 84% of them seen just once; the ten biggest clones take up 0.095% to 0.14%. Sequencing used CD8+ T cells from PBMCs. Receptors were obtained from a human donor with multiple sclerosis.

The chain couples TRBV5-6 to TRBJ1-4, with no clear D. This CDR3 region has 12 residues. The ends were cut back, 4 bases at V and 7 bases at J, with 8 bases in the middle. Germline V gene data show CDR1 as SGHDT and CDR2 as YYEEEE. This CDR3 reads CASSEDGEKLFF. The DNA of the CDR3 is TGTGCCAGCAGCGAGGACGGTGAAAAACTGTTTTTT.

This sequence joins TRBV7-8 and TRBJ2-3, with 8 positions matching TRBD2. The CDR3 has 16 residues. With V trimmed by 3 bases and J by 6 bases, 11 bases remained unmatched. CDR1 and CDR2 from the germline V gene are SGHVS and FQNEAQ. The CDR3 protein is CASSLGSGIALDTQYF. The CDR3, as DNA: TGTGCCAGCAGCTTGGGTAGCGGGATAGCTCTGGATACGCAGTATTTT.

This chain joins TRBV6-5 and TRBJ1-1; the D is unclear. This CDR3 has 17 amino acids. V was clipped by 0 bases and J by 0 bases, with 14 bases between them. Per the germline V gene, CDR1 is MNHEY and CDR2 is SVGAGI. CDR3 sequence reads: CASSYSSSRGMNTEAFF. As DNA, the CDR3 is TGTGCCAGCAGTTACTCTAGTTCGCGGGGAATGAACACTGAAGCTTTCTTT.

The chain has TRBV5-6 and TRBJ2-7; D is undetermined. V was clipped by 7 bases and J by 3 bases, with 14 bases between them. CDR1 is SGHDT, CDR2 YYEEEE, per germline. This CDR3 spans 13 amino acids. CDR3 nucleotide sequence: TGTGCCAGCGAAGGCGAAGACGGCTACGAGCAGTACTTC. Protein sequence: CASEGEDGYEQYF.

This chain joins TRBV7-9 and TRBJ2-4; D gene ambiguous. From germline, CDR1 is SEHNR and CDR2 FQNEAQ (reference sequence). Trimming removed 5 bases from V and 3 bases from J, with 14 bases in between. The CDR3 consists of 15 residues. For the CDR3, the DNA is TGTGCCAGCAGCCTCCCTCGGTTGGGCAAAAACATTCAGTACTTC. This sequence encodes CASSLPRLGKNIQYF.

This chain uses TRBV28 with TRBJ2-1; possibly TRBD2 for D (6 bases). CDR1 and CDR2 (germline): MDHEN, SYDVKM. Trimming shortened V by 4 bases and J by 8 bases, and 27 bases separated the two germline ends. The CDR3 length is 18 residues. In nucleotides, the CDR3 is TGTGCCAGCAGTTGGGGGAGGTCGGGAGTGGGTTTTGGGGATGAGCAGTTCTTC. Translating it yields CASSWGRSGVGFGDEQFF. Based on the CDR3 plus reference TRBV28 and TRBJ2-1, the full variable domain is DVKVTQSSRYLVKRTGEKVFLECVQDMDHENMFWYRQDPGLGLRLIYFSYDVKMKEKGDIPEGYSVSREKKERFSLILESASTNQTSMYLCASSWGRSGVGFGDEQFFGPGTRLTVL.

The table lists this clonotype with a count of one. The V and J genes are TRBV19 and TRBJ2-7, with 10 bases fitting TRBD2. Germline CDR1 reads LNHDA; CDR2 reads SQIVND (reference sequence). This CDR3 contains 14 residues. J gave up 6 bases and V 7 bases, and 9 bases lay outside the gene matches. CDR3 amino acids: CASTSWASGSEQYF. CDR3 sequence (DNA): TGTGCCAGTACCAGTTGGGCTAGCGGGAGCGAGCAGTACTTC.

This clonotype was counted a single time. This chain links TRBV6-1 with TRBJ2-7, with 10 bases fitting TRBD2. This CDR3 comprises 14 residues. CDR1 and CDR2 from the germline V gene are MNHNS and SASEGT. V trimming: 6 bases; J trimming: 4 bases; junction bases outside the gene matches: 6. CDR3 amino acids: CASRLLAGPYEQYF. The CDR3 coding sequence is TGTGCCAGCAGGTTACTAGCGGGACCTTACGAGCAGTACTTC.

The V and J genes are TRBV7-9 and TRBJ1-1; D may be TRBD1 (6 bases). Trimming removed 5 bases at V and 4 bases at J, with 14 bases between. The germline gives CDR1 SEHNR, CDR2 FQNEAQ (reference sequence). The CDR3 is made up of 14 amino acids. Written as DNA, the CDR3 is TGTGCCAGCAGCCCCGCTCTAGGGGGCACTGAAGCTTTCTTT. Amino acids: CASSPALGGTEAFF.

This clonotype was observed a single time. One end of the junction is discordant with germline, which a read error may explain. The chain employs TRBV12-5 and TRBJ2-1, with D possibly called TRBD1 or TRBD2 (5 bases each). The CDR3 covers 12 residues. Germline CDR1 and CDR2: LGHNT and FRNRAP. The CDR3 sequence is CASGLGSRWGPF. The CDR3 region has the DNA TGTGCTAGTGGTTTGGGAAGTAGGTGGGGACCCTTC. The variable domain in full, completed from reference TRBV12-5 and TRBJ2-1, reads DARVTQTPRHKVTEMGQEVTMRCQPILGHNTVFWYRQTMMQGLELLAYFRNRAPLDDSGMPKDRFSAEMPDATLATLKIQPSEPRDSAVYFCASGLGSRWGPFGPGTRLTVL.

The chain joins TRBV5-5 to TRBJ2-2, with 7 nucleotides matching TRBD2. This CDR3 spans 19 amino acids. V lost 4 bases and J lost 4; bases outside the gene matches: 19. Germline V gives CDR1 SGHKS, CDR2 YYEKEE (reference sequence). The CDR3 here is CASSPGGVQSLTPTGELFF. As DNA, the CDR3 is TGTGCCAGCAGCCCGGGGGGTGTTCAGTCACTCACCCCCACCGGGGAGCTGTTTTTT.

CDR3 DNA: TGTGCCAGCAGCTCCACGGACTGGATAGAGACCCAGTACTTC. Translation gives CASSSTDWIETQYF. This rearrangement joins TRBV11-2 to TRBJ2-5, with a possible D match to TRBD2 (5 bases). The V end was cut by 4 bases, the J end by 4 bases, with 13 bases between. In germline, CDR1 is SGHAT, CDR2 FQNNGV. This CDR3 is 14 amino acids long.

The chain joins TRBV29-1 to TRBJ2-7; TRBD2 aligns across 9 bases. V was pared by 6 bases and J by 2 bases, with 5 bases of the junction left unmatched. The CDR3 is made up of 13 amino acids. Germline V gene lookup returns CDR1 SQVTM and CDR2 ANQGSEA. As DNA, the CDR3 is TGCAGCGTGCTAGCGGGAACGGCCTACGAGCAGTACTTC. Its protein is CSVLAGTAYEQYF.

This chain uses TRBV28 with TRBJ1-5; 7 bases line up with TRBD1. The V gene's germline CDR1 is MDHEN and CDR2 SYDVKM. This CDR3 region has 14 residues. Trimming removed 7 bases from V and 4 bases from J; junction bases left unmatched: 7. CDR3 region: CASTSGQLNQPQHF. The CDR3 nucleotides are TGTGCCAGCACCTCGGGACAGCTTAATCAGCCCCAGCATTTT.

The rearrangement uses TRBV27 and TRBJ2-3, with 14 nucleotides matching TRBD2. V lost 5 bases to trimming and J lost 7 bases; unmatched junction nucleotides: 14. CDR3 length: 18 residues. Germline loops: CDR1 MNHEY, CDR2 SMNVEV (reference sequence). CDR3 amino acids: CASSPGPGLAGAGYTQYF. CDR3 DNA sequence: TGTGCCAGCAGTCCGGGACCGGGACTAGCGGGAGCAGGGTATACGCAGTATTTT.

The table lists this clonotype with a count of one. The chain recombines TRBV5-4 with TRBJ2-5; 12 bases are a match to TRBD2. CDR1 SGHNT and CDR2 YYREEE come from the germline V gene (reference sequence). With V trimmed by 5 bases and J by 5 bases, 10 bases remained unmatched. This CDR3 is 16 amino acids long. The CDR3 DNA reads TGTGCCAGCAGGCCCGGACTAGCGGGACACACCGAGACCCAGTACTTC. This sequence encodes CASRPGLAGHTETQYF.

V gene TRBV18 combines with J gene TRBJ2-2; possibly TRBD1 or TRBD2 for D (5 bases each). CDR3 size: 18 residues. V was trimmed by 1 base and J by 4 bases, leaving 19 bases between them. From germline, CDR1 is KGHSH and CDR2 LQKENI. The chain's CDR3 is CASSPLRGETPRTGELFF. For the CDR3, the DNA is TGTGCCAGCTCACCACTAAGAGGGGAGACCCCGCGCACCGGGGAGCTGTTTTTT.

The chain couples TRBV14 to TRBJ1-1; 7 nucleotides align to TRBD1. CDR3 length equals 18 residues. Germline CDR1 SGHDN, CDR2 FVKESK. V was pared by 0 bases and J by 0 bases, with 10 bases of the junction left unmatched. CDR3: CASSQDRAGGVLNTEAFF. For the CDR3, the DNA is TGTGCCAGCAGCCAAGACCGGGCAGGGGGAGTTCTGAACACTGAAGCTTTCTTT.

This chain connects TRBV3-1 to TRBJ1-1, with D possibly TRBD1 on 6 matching bases. The CDR3 has 14 residues. V lost 4 bases and J 5 bases, leaving 14 bases between the germline ends. Looked up from germline, CDR1 is LGHDT and CDR2 is YNNKEL (reference sequence). CDR3 sequence (DNA): TGTGCCAGCAGCCCCAGGCGGGGGGCAACTGAAGCTTTCTTT. It specifies CASSPRRGATEAFF.

The V gene is TRBV14, the J gene TRBJ2-1; possible D gene TRBD1, 6 bases. Germline CDR1 is SGHDN and CDR2 is FVKESK. The CDR3 covers 16 residues. Trimming cost V 2 bases and J 7 bases, with 18 bases left between them. CDR3 sequence (DNA): TGTGCCAGCAGCCAAAGTGCCTGGGGGCTTAGGAATGAGCAGTTCTTC. Protein product: CASSQSAWGLRNEQFF. The full variable domain, its missing parts supplied by reference TRBV14 and TRBJ2-1, is EAGVTQFPSHSVIEKGQTVTLRCDPISGHDNLYWYRRVMGKEIKFLLHFVKESKQDESGMPNNRFLAERTGGTYSTLKVQPAELEDSGVYFCASSQSAWGLRNEQFFGPGTRLTVL.